Following are 20 T cell receptor beta chains from one sample sequenced in a study of blood T cell repertoires in COVID-19. The assay was immunoSEQ multiplex PCR, and TCRdb's table has in-frame clones only and misses some. In the table there are 200,000 to 250,000 clones, about 80% of which are singletons. The sample consisted of peripheral blood. The receptors originated from a woman older than 75 with COVID-19, enrolled during active disease.

The chain combines TRBV24-1 with TRBJ2-3; TRBD2 might be the D (6 bases). V was trimmed by 2 bases and J by 2 bases, leaving 10 bases between them. Germline V gene data show CDR1 as KGHDR and CDR2 as SFDVKD. The CDR3 contains 15 residues. Written as DNA, the CDR3 is TGTGCCACCAGTGATTCGGGGACTCCCACAGATACGCAGTATTTT. It specifies CATSDSGTPTDTQYF.

The gene calls are TRBV6-5 and TRBJ2-2; D possibly corresponds to TRBD1 (6 bases). Looked up from germline, CDR1 is MNHEY and CDR2 is SVGAGI. V dropped 2 bases and J dropped 0 bases, with 10 bases sitting between them. The length of the CDR3 is 16 residues. The CDR3 bases are TGTGCCAGCAGTTACCAGACAGGAGCGAACACCGGGGAGCTGTTTTTT. Protein sequence: CASSYQTGANTGELFF.

This clone was detected only a few times. The chain couples TRBV3-1 (or the pseudogene TRBV3-2) to TRBJ1-6; maybe TRBD1 (5 bases). CDR1 and CDR2 (germline): LGHDT, YNNKEL (reference sequence). Trimming left V 1 base short and J 7 bases short, with 8 bases between. This CDR3 is 14 amino acids long. This CDR3 is CASSQGTTNSPLHF. CDR3 DNA sequence: TGTGCCAGCAGCCAAGGGACAACGAATTCACCCCTCCACTTT.

This clone was seen a handful of times. The rearrangement links TRBV12-3 or TRBV12-4 to TRBJ2-3, with D uncertain. This CDR3 is 13 amino acids long. Trimming left V 3 bases short and J 0 bases short, with 4 bases between. CDR3 coding DNA: TGTGCCAGCAGTTTTCAGAGCACAGATACGCAGTATTTT. This translates into CASSFQSTDTQYF.

The gene calls are TRBV15 and TRBJ2-1, with 12 nucleotides matching TRBD2. There are 19 residues in the CDR3. V gave up 1 base and J gave up 7 bases; unmatched junction bases: 14. From germline, CDR1 is LNHNV and CDR2 YYDKDF (reference sequence). CDR3 amino acids: CATSRATTSGRVGHNEQFF. The CDR3 bases are TGTGCCACCAGCAGAGCGACGACTAGCGGGAGAGTGGGACATAATGAGCAGTTCTTC.

The CDR3 sequence is CASSLRRDWGEKLFF. CDR3 DNA sequence: TGTGCCAGCAGCTTAAGGAGGGATTGGGGTGAAAAACTGTTTTTT. The rearrangement joins TRBV7-8 to TRBJ1-4; D not certain. The CDR3 totals 15 residues. The germline V and J ends were trimmed by 2 bases and 7 bases, with 14 bases remaining between them. Germline V lookup: CDR1 SGHVS, CDR2 FQNEAQ.

V is TRBV5-4 and J is TRBJ2-1, with D perhaps TRBD2 (5 bases). V lost 0 bases and J lost 3, with 7 bases in between. This CDR3 spans 14 amino acids. CDR1 SGHNT and CDR2 YYREEE come from the germline V gene (reference sequence). The chain's CDR3 is CASSLGGVYNEQFF. The CDR3 coding sequence is TGTGCCAGCAGCTTGGGGGGAGTCTACAATGAGCAGTTCTTC.

J is TRBJ2-5 and V is TRBV7-2, with 8 bases fitting TRBD2. V shed 0 bases and J 4 bases; nucleotides not matched to a gene: 4. Per germline, CDR1 SGHTA and CDR2 FQGNSA. CDR3 length equals 15 residues. The CDR3 loop reads CASSLASGTGETQYF. The CDR3 DNA reads as TGTGCCAGCAGCTTAGCTAGCGGGACGGGAGAGACCCAGTACTTC.

The chain joins TRBV28 to TRBJ2-1; D not certain. The V end lost 3 bases, the J end lost 7 bases, and 7 bases lay between the germline ends. Per the germline V gene, CDR1 is MDHEN and CDR2 is SYDVKM. The CDR3 sequence is 12 residues long. CDR3 bases: TGTGCCAGCAGTTTGTCAGTGAATGAGCAGTTCTTC. This codes for CASSLSVNEQFF. Full variable domain (remainder filled in from reference TRBV28 and TRBJ2-1): DVKVTQSSRYLVKRTGEKVFLECVQDMDHENMFWYRQDPGLGLRLIYFSYDVKMKEKGDIPEGYSVSREKKERFSLILESASTNQTSMYLCASSLSVNEQFFGPGTRLTVL.

The V gene is TRBV2, the J gene TRBJ2-5, with 8 bases fitting TRBD2. CDR3 length equals 13 residues. V shed 3 bases, J shed 5 bases, and the junction held 2 bases outside the gene matches. Germline V CDR1 and CDR2: SNHLY, FYNNEI. The CDR3 region is CASSEGLVETQYF. In DNA form, the CDR3 reads TGTGCCAGCAGTGAGGGACTAGTCGAGACCCAGTACTTC.

This chain joins TRBV10-3 and TRBJ1-2; no definite D call. Germline CDR1 ENHRY, CDR2 SYGVKD. This CDR3 region has 12 residues. With 0 bases removed from V and 7 bases from J, the gap between germline ends came to 6 bases. The CDR3 loop reads CAISESDTGYTF. The CDR3 bases are TGTGCCATCAGTGAGTCCGACACTGGCTACACCTTC.

The genes are TRBV5-1 and TRBJ2-7; 12 bases match TRBD2. CDR3 length: 16 amino acids. Germline assignment: CDR1 SGHRS and CDR2 YFSETQ. The trim removed 3 bases at V and 7 bases at J, leaving 11 bases unmatched. For the CDR3, the DNA is TGCGCCAGCAGCTCCCGGACTAGCGGGGTGGTGGGGGAGCAGTACTTC. Protein sequence: CASSSRTSGVVGEQYF. The full variable domain, in which reference TRBV5-1 and TRBJ2-7 provide the parts outside the CDR3, is KAGVTQTPRYLIKTRGQQVTLSCSPISGHRSVSWYQQTPGQGLQFLFEYFSETQRNKGNFPGRFSGRQFSNSRSEMNVSTLELGDSALYLCASSSRTSGVVGEQYFGPGTRLTVT.

The chain joins TRBV23-1 to TRBJ2-1; D remains unclear. TRBV23-1 is known as an ORF, though its function is uncertain. With 0 bases removed from V and 4 bases from J, the gap between germline ends came to 13 bases. This CDR3 comprises 16 residues. The CDR3 reads CASSQSLMPGYNEQFF. The CDR3 DNA reads as TGCGCCAGCAGTCAATCTTTGATGCCAGGTTACAATGAGCAGTTCTTC.

In this sample, this clone turned up a few times. The V gene is TRBV12-5, the J gene TRBJ2-3; weak D call: TRBD2 (6 bases). CDR1 LGHNT and CDR2 FRNRAP come from the germline V gene. The V end was cut by 6 bases, the J end by 1 base, with 11 bases between. The CDR3 sequence is 14 residues long. In DNA, the CDR3 is TGTGCTAGTGGGCCTGGAGGGGGCACAGATACGCAGTATTTT. Translation gives CASGPGGGTDTQYF.

The V gene is TRBV3-1 (or the pseudogene TRBV3-2), the J gene TRBJ2-3, with D maybe TRBD2 (5 bases). CDR3 length: 14 residues. The V and J ends lost 4 bases and 11 bases respectively, with 19 bases between them. Germline V lookup: CDR1 LGHDT, CDR2 YNNKEL (reference sequence). This CDR3 reads CASSPPEVVERQYF. In DNA form, the CDR3 reads TGTGCCAGCAGCCCCCCGGAGGTGGTAGAAAGGCAGTATTTT.

The chain combines TRBV2 with TRBJ2-3; 8 positions match TRBD2. Trimming cost V 9 bases and J 6 bases; bases outside gene matches: 11. Germline CDR1 and CDR2: SNHLY and FYNNEI. The CDR3 loop spans 14 amino acids. The CDR3 coding sequence is TGTGCCAGGACACAGCGAACTAGCGGCGATACGCAGTATTTT. Its translation: CARTQRTSGDTQYF.

This rearrangement joins TRBV7-2 to TRBJ2-1; TRBD2 is a possible D gene (6 bases). The V end was cut by 5 bases, the J end by 8 bases, with 16 bases between. The CDR3 runs 14 residues. Per germline, CDR1 SGHTA and CDR2 FQGNSA. Here the CDR3 DNA reads TGTGCCAGCAGCCCCAAGCGGGCTAGCGATGAGCAGTTCTTC. Its protein is CASSPKRASDEQFF.

The rearrangement joins TRBV9 to TRBJ2-2; D gene ambiguous. This CDR3 comprises 12 residues. Germline-derived CDR1 and CDR2 are SGDLS and YYNGEE. V was cut by 4 bases and J by 5 bases, with 6 bases left in between. The CDR3 loop reads CASSTLTGELFF. The CDR3 DNA is TGTGCCAGCAGCACACTAACCGGGGAGCTGTTTTTT.

The chain joins TRBV6-5 to TRBJ1-2, with 9 bases that match TRBD1. Trimming at V came to 2 bases and at J to 3 bases, leaving 4 bases not matched to a gene. Germline V gene lookup returns CDR1 MNHEY and CDR2 SVGAGI. The length of the CDR3 is 15 residues. Written as DNA, the CDR3 is TGTGCCAGCAGTTACCGACAGGGGGAGGACTATGGCTACACCTTC. Translating gives CASSYRQGEDYGYTF.

The J gene is TRBJ1-5, the V gene TRBV19, with D perhaps matching TRBD1 (6 bases). The V end lost 3 bases, the J end lost 0 bases, and 12 bases lay between the germline ends. This CDR3 is built from 16 residues. CDR1 is LNHDA, CDR2 SQIVND, per germline (reference sequence). The CDR3 is CASSMQGQHSNQPQHF. CDR3 nucleotide sequence: TGTGCCAGTAGTATGCAGGGGCAGCATAGCAATCAGCCCCAGCATTTT.